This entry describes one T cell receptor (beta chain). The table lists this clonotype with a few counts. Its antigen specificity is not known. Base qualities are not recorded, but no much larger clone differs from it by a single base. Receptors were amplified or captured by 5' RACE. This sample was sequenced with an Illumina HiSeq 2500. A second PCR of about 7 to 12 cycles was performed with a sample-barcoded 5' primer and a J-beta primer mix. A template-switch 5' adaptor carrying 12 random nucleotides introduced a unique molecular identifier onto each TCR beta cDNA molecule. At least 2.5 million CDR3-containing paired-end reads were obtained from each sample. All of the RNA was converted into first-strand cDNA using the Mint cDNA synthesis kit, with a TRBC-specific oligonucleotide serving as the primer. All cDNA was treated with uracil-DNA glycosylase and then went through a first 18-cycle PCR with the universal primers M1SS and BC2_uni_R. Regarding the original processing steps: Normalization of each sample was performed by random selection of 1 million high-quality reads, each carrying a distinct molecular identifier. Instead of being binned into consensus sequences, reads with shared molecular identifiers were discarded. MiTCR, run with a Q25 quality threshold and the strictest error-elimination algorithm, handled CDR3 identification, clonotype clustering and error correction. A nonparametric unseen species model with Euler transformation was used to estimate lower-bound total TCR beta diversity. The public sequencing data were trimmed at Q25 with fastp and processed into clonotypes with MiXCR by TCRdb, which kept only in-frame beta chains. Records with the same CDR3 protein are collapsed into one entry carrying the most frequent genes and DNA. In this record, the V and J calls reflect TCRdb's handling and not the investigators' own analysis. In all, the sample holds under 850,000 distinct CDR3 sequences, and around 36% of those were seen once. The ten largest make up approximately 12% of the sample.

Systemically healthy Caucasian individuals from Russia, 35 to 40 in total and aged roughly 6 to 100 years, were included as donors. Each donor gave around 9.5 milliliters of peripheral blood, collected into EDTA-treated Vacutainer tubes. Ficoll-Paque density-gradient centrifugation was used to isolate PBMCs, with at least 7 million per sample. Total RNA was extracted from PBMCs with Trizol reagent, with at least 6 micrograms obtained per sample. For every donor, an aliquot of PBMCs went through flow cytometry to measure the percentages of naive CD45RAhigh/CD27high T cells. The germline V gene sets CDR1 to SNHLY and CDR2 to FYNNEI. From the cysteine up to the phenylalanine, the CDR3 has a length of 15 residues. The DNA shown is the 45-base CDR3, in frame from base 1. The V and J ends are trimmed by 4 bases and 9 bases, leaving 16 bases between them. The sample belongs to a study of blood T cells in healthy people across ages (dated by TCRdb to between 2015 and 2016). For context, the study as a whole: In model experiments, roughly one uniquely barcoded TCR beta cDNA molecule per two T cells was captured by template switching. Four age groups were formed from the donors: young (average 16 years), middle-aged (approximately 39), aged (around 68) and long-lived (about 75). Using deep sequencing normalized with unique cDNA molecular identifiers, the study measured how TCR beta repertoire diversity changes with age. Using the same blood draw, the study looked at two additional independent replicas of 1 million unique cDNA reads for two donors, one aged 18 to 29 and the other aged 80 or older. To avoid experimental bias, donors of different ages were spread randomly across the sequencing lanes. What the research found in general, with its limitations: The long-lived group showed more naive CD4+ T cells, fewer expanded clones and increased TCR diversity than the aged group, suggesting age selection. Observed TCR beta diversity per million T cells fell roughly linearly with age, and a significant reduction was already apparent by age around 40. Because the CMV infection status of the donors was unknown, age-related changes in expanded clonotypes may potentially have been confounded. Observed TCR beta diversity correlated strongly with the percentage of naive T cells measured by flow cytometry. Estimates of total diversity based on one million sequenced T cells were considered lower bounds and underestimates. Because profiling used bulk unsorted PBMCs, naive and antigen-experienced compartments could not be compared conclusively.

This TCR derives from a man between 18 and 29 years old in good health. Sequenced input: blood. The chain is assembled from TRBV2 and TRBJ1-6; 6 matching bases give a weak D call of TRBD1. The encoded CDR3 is CASSGDTPGASPLHF. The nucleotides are TGTGCCAGCAGTGGGGACACTCCGGGAGCTTCACCCCTCCACTTT.